The 27 T cell receptor beta chains given below trace back to one sample, sequenced in a study of human T cells and chemical hapten exposure. The sample's time point: patch test 1, 2 weeks after DPC sensitization. The treatment denotes: therapeutic diphenylcyclopropenone sensitization with weekly scalp DPC. MiXCR was run by TCRdb on the RACE reads, yielding one entry per CDR3 protein. The sample shows 180,000 or so distinct CDR3 sequences, more than 14% of them seen only once. The sample consisted of whole blood, taken in connection with sensitization to the hapten diphenylcyclopropenone (DPC). The source is a woman aged 30 to 39 with alopecia areata. Some clones in this sample may be carry-over from other donors' samples.

The genes are TRBV7-9 and TRBJ2-7, with TRBD1 identical over 7 bases. The CDR3 extends over 13 amino acids. Trimming removed 5 bases from V and 6 bases from J; junction bases left unmatched: 7. In germline, CDR1 is SEHNR, CDR2 FQNEAQ (reference sequence). The CDR3 loop is CASSPQTGTEQYF. The CDR3 region has the DNA TGTGCCAGCAGCCCTCAGACAGGGACCGAGCAGTACTTC.

The chain recombines TRBV29-1 with TRBJ2-3; weak D call: TRBD2 (5 bases). The V gene lost 4 bases and the J gene lost 0 bases, with 11 bases spanning the gap. The length of the CDR3 is 14 residues. From germline, CDR1 is SQVTM and CDR2 ANQGSEA. CDR3 amino acids: CSVAGPGSTDTQYF. For the CDR3, the DNA is TGCAGCGTTGCAGGCCCGGGGAGCACAGATACGCAGTATTTT.

A word on this clonotype: The junction departs from germline at one end; a sequencing error may be responsible. The genes are TRBV10-1 and TRBJ2-3; D remains unclear. Per germline, CDR1 WNHNN and CDR2 SYGVQD (reference sequence). The CDR3 covers 13 residues. In DNA form, the CDR3 reads TGCGCCAGCAGTGATGGCAGCATAGATACGCAGTATTTT. Protein product: CASSDGSIDTQYF.

The chain links TRBV10-3 to TRBJ2-1; possibly TRBD1 for D (5 bases). The germline V gene has CDR1 ENHRY and CDR2 SYGVKD. This CDR3 has 15 amino acids. Trimming pared 2 bases from V and 2 bases from J, leaving 10 bases between. In nucleotides, the CDR3 is TGTGCCATCAGTGAGGTGACAGCGACCTACAATGAGCAGTTCTTC. Residues: CAISEVTATYNEQFF.

This clonotype was detected many times. This sequence joins TRBV6-5 and TRBJ2-7, with D unclear. V lost 2 bases and J lost 0, with 11 bases in between. This CDR3 contains 15 residues. The germline V gene encodes CDR1 MNHEY and CDR2 SVGAGI. The CDR3 bases are TGTGCCAGCAGTTACACCCACGGGCCCTCCTACGAGCAGTACTTC. Encoded protein: CASSYTHGPSYEQYF.

The sample holds a few counts of this clonotype. The V gene is TRBV29-1, the J gene TRBJ1-2, with D unclear. Looked up from germline, CDR1 is SQVTM and CDR2 is ANQGSEA. V was trimmed by 6 bases and J by 4 bases, leaving 15 bases between them. This CDR3 is built from 13 residues. CDR3 sequence (DNA): TGCAGCGTGTCCTGGTCTGCTAGCTATGGCTACACCTTC. Protein: CSVSWSASYGYTF.

This clonotype appeared a few times. The chain carries TRBV10-3 and TRBJ1-2; 7 bases line up with TRBD1. The J segment lost 1 base and the V segment lost 5 bases, leaving 4 bases of the junction unmatched. The CDR3 contains 14 residues. Germline V gene lookup returns CDR1 ENHRY and CDR2 SYGVKD. CDR3 bases: TGTGCCATCAGTTGGGACAGATTTAACTATGGCTACACCTTC. Translation gives CAISWDRFNYGYTF.

This clonotype occurred a few times. The chain recombines TRBV11-3 with TRBJ2-3, with D possibly being TRBD1 (6 bases). Between the trimmed V and J ends, which lost 5 bases and 5 bases, there was a span of 8 bases. Germline lookup yields CDR1 SGHNT and CDR2 YENEEA. CDR3 size: 12 residues. Here the CDR3 reads CASSTGLDTQYF. As DNA, the CDR3 is TGTGCCAGCAGCACAGGGTTAGATACGCAGTATTTT. The entire variable domain, with the rest obtained from reference TRBV11-3 and TRBJ2-3, is as follows: EAGVVQSPRYKIIEKKQPVAFWCNPISGHNTLYWYLQNLGQGPELLIRYENEEAVDDSQLPKDRFSAERLKGVDSTLKIQPAELGDSAVYLCASSTGLDTQYFGPGTRLTVL.

The chain carries TRBV9 and TRBJ2-1; 7 bases match TRBD2. After removal of 6 bases from V and 3 bases from J, the junction contained 9 bases not matched to a gene. The germline CDR1 and CDR2 sequences are SGDLS and YYNGEE. The CDR3 is made up of 15 amino acids. CDR3: CASTFSGQSYNEQFF. DNA for the CDR3: TGTGCCAGCACCTTTAGCGGGCAAAGCTACAATGAGCAGTTCTTC.

This clonotype was seen more than once but under ten times. The gene calls are TRBV6-1 and TRBJ2-5; D is tentatively TRBD1 or TRBD2 (6 bases each). CDR3 length: 15 residues. The V end lost 7 bases, the J end lost 2 bases, and 17 bases lay between the germline ends. From germline, CDR1 is MNHNS and CDR2 SASEGT. In nucleotides, the CDR3 is TGTGCCAGCAAAGTTGTACGGGGGCCTCAAGAGACCCAGTACTTC. Protein product: CASKVVRGPQETQYF.

The genes are TRBV11-2 and TRBJ1-1; D gene uncertain. Germline V gene sequence: CDR1 SGHAT, CDR2 FQNNGV. Trimming removed 2 bases at V and 1 base at J, with 5 bases between. CDR3 length: 13 residues. The CDR3 DNA reads TGTGCCAGCAGCTTAATGGCGAACACTGAAGCTTTCTTT. Translation: CASSLMANTEAFF.

The chain recombines TRBV30 with TRBJ2-2; D is unclear. With 0 bases removed from V and 2 bases from J, the gap between germline ends came to 10 bases. CDR1 and CDR2 from the germline V gene are GTSNPN and SVGIG (reference sequence). CDR3 length: 15 residues. CDR3 nucleotides: TGTGCCTGGAGTGTACTTCCCAGAAACACCGGGGAGCTGTTTTTT. This codes for CAWSVLPRNTGELFF. Together with reference TRBV30 and TRBJ2-2, the CDR3 gives the full variable domain: SQTIHQWPATLVQPVGSPLSLECTVEGTSNPNLYWYRQAAGRGLQLLFYSVGIGQISSEVPQNLSASRPQDRQFILSSKKLLLSDSGFYLCAWSVLPRNTGELFFGEGSRLTVL.

This clonotype was counted only a few times. V is TRBV9 and J is TRBJ1-1, with D perhaps matching TRBD1 (6 bases). V was cut by 4 bases and J by 0 bases, with 10 bases left in between. CDR3 length: 14 amino acids. CDR1 is SGDLS and CDR2 is YYNGEE in the germline V gene. The CDR3 is CASSSGALNTEAFF. The CDR3 DNA follows: TGTGCCAGCAGCTCAGGGGCCCTGAACACTGAAGCTTTCTTT.

The V gene is TRBV20-1, the J gene TRBJ2-3; 11 nucleotides line up with TRBD2. Germline V lookup: CDR1 DFQATT, CDR2 SNEGSKA (reference sequence). This CDR3 region has 14 residues. With 4 bases clipped from V and 5 bases from J, the junction kept 5 bases outside the gene matches. The CDR3, as DNA: TGCAGTGCTATAGCGGGAGGGTCCTTAGATACGCAGTATTTT. It codes for CSAIAGGSLDTQYF.

The chain employs TRBV4-1 and TRBJ2-7; 8 nucleotides align to TRBD1. The length of the CDR3 is 15 residues. Germline V gene data show CDR1 as MGHRA and CDR2 as YSYEKL. V trimming: 1 base; J trimming: 4 bases; junction bases outside the gene matches: 6. CDR3 coding DNA: TGCGCCAGCAGCCAAGCACAGGGGGTTGGGTACGAGCAGTACTTC. It specifies CASSQAQGVGYEQYF.

A few counts support this clonotype. The V gene is TRBV3-1, the J gene TRBJ2-7, with 8 bases aligning to TRBD2. Trimming took 6 bases from V and 0 from J; bases not matched to a gene: 4. Per germline, CDR1 LGHDT and CDR2 YNNKEL (reference sequence). The CDR3 covers 14 residues. CDR3 in amino acids: CASSLTSVSYEQYF. Here the CDR3 DNA reads TGTGCCAGCAGTCTGACTAGCGTCTCCTACGAGCAGTACTTC.

The genes are TRBV28 and TRBJ1-6; perhaps TRBD1 as D (5 bases). Per germline, CDR1 MDHEN and CDR2 SYDVKM. This CDR3 contains 15 residues. Trimming stripped 0 bases from V and 7 bases from J, with 10 bases between. The CDR3 nucleotides read TGTGCCAGCAGTTTATGGGGCGGGGACAATTCACCCCTCCACTTT. This encodes CASSLWGGDNSPLHF.

The V and J genes are TRBV4-3 and TRBJ1-1; D is uncertain. Germline CDR1 reads LGHNA; CDR2 reads YSLEER. V lost 3 bases, J lost 4 bases, and 9 bases lay in between. The CDR3 consists of 13 residues. The CDR3 region has the DNA TGCGCCAGCAGCCAGGGTAGGAGCACTGAAGCTTTCTTT. It yields the protein CASSQGRSTEAFF.

This chain links TRBV14 with TRBJ2-7; 7 bases match TRBD1. This CDR3 comprises 13 residues. The germline CDR1 and CDR2 sequences are SGHDN and FVKESK. After removal of 3 bases from V and 4 bases from J, the junction contained 3 bases not matched to a gene. CDR3 nucleotides: TGTGCCAGCAGCCACCGACAGGGATACGAGCAGTACTTC. Encoded protein: CASSHRQGYEQYF.

The genes are TRBV7-8 and TRBJ1-1; D unresolved. The CDR3 totals 15 residues. The germline V gene has CDR1 SGHVS and CDR2 FQNEAQ. The V end was cut by 1 base, the J end by 0 bases, with 9 bases between. The DNA for the CDR3 is TGTGCCAGCAGCTTAGAGTACAGTATGAACACTGAAGCTTTCTTT. This sequence encodes CASSLEYSMNTEAFF.

The chain has TRBV11-2 and TRBJ2-7; 7 nucleotides align to TRBD1. The CDR3 consists of 13 residues. J lost 5 bases, V lost 3 bases, and 4 bases had no gene match. Looked up from germline, CDR1 is SGHAT and CDR2 is FQNNGV. The CDR3 region is CASSFGTDHEQYF. The CDR3 DNA reads TGTGCCAGCAGCTTCGGGACAGACCACGAGCAGTACTTC.

The V call is TRBV20-1, the J call TRBJ2-3; D could derive from TRBD1 or TRBD2 (5 bases each). Germline V lookup: CDR1 DFQATT, CDR2 SNEGSKA (reference sequence). V lost 7 bases, J lost 0 bases, and 11 bases lay in between. The CDR3 has 13 amino acids. Here the CDR3 reads CSVPGPSTDTQYF. The CDR3 DNA reads as TGCAGTGTACCGGGACCAAGCACAGATACGCAGTATTTT.

The gene calls are TRBV30 and TRBJ2-6; tentative D call: TRBD2 (5 bases). The CDR3 is 15 residues long. Trimming took off 0 bases at V and 2 bases at J, with 8 bases between the two ends. Germline assignment: CDR1 GTSNPN and CDR2 SVGIG (reference sequence). Here the CDR3 reads CAWSVKGAGANVLTF. In DNA form, the CDR3 reads TGTGCCTGGAGTGTAAAGGGAGCTGGGGCCAACGTCCTGACTTTC.

The V call is TRBV7-9, the J call TRBJ1-2, with D perhaps matching TRBD1 (5 bases). The V and J ends lost 10 bases and 3 bases respectively, with 9 bases between them. The CDR3 is made up of 11 amino acids. Germline V lookup: CDR1 SEHNR, CDR2 FQNEAQ (reference sequence). CDR3 region: CATGADYGYTF. DNA for the CDR3: TGTGCCACCGGGGCGGACTATGGCTACACCTTC.

This clonotype occurred a few times. The chain carries TRBV7-9 and TRBJ2-2; D unclear. CDR3 size: 13 residues. The germline CDR1 and CDR2 sequences are SEHNR and FQNEAQ (reference sequence). V was shortened by 1 base and J by 7 bases, with 7 bases between the two germline ends. CDR3 sequence (DNA): TGTGCCAGCAGCTTAGAGATAAGCGGGGAGCTGTTTTTT. Residues: CASSLEISGELFF.

The rearrangement uses TRBV5-4 and TRBJ2-3; 8 bases match TRBD1. This CDR3 contains 15 residues. Trimming at V came to 5 bases and at J to 8 bases, leaving 13 bases not matched to a gene. Germline loops: CDR1 SGHNT, CDR2 YYREEE (reference sequence). This CDR3 reads CASRTTGAQMGTQYF. The CDR3 DNA sequence: TGTGCCAGCAGAACGACAGGGGCCCAAATGGGTACGCAGTATTTT.

This clonotype was counted only a few times. V and J are TRBV7-2 and TRBJ2-5; perhaps TRBD2 as D (5 bases). Per germline, CDR1 SGHTA and CDR2 FQGNSA. Trimming took off 1 base at V and 6 bases at J, with 12 bases between the two ends. This CDR3 has 14 amino acids. The CDR3 nucleotides are TGTGCCAGCAGCTTAGATATTAGCGTGCAGACCCAGTACTTC. Protein product: CASSLDISVQTQYF.